Presented here are 6 T cell receptor beta chains from one specimen sequenced in a study of Ad26.COV2.S vaccination and SARS-CoV-2 variants (TCRdb year 2021). This specimen's treatment or condition label, interpreted: over 15 received Ad26.COV2.S at low or high dose, single or two shots; several received placebo; per-sample allocation not given. Repertoires of vaccine and placebo recipients were sequenced from samples collected on day 63 after the first injection. Library preparation used the immunoSEQ multiplex PCR assay. TCRdb provides this immuneACCESS table in a form limited to in-frame rearrangements. Some clones are lacking; in checked studies, under half of them reflect an unresolved V gene, and why the rest are absent is not known. The sample profile shows more than 300,000 clones; more than 70% of them were found once. Around 1.9% of the sample rests with the top ten. The specimen was peripheral blood, collected in a trial of Ad26.COV2.S vaccine versus placebo. The receptors derive from a person between 18 and 65 years old who received the Ad26.COV2.S COVID-19 vaccine or a placebo.

The chain has TRBV9 and TRBJ1-2, with D unresolved. Per germline, CDR1 SGDLS and CDR2 YYNGEE. The CDR3 extends over 16 amino acids. Trimming shortened V by 3 bases and J by 0 bases, and 15 bases separated the two germline ends. CDR3 in DNA: TGTGCCAGCAGCGCCTCATTTGGGCTAGCTAACTATGGCTACACCTTC. Amino acid sequence: CASSASFGLANYGYTF. The full variable domain, rest sourced from reference TRBV9 and TRBJ1-2, is DSGVTQTPKHLITATGQRVTLRCSPRSGDLSVYWYQQSLDQGLQFLIQYYNGEERAKGNILERFSAQQFPDLHSELNLSSLELGDSALYFCASSASFGLANYGYTFGSGTRLTVV.

The table lists this clone with a count of one. J is TRBJ1-3 and V is TRBV15, with D hard to call. Germline V lookup: CDR1 LNHNV, CDR2 YYDKDF (reference sequence). The CDR3 covers 13 residues. The ends were cut back, 1 base at V and 4 bases at J, with 5 bases in the middle. This CDR3 is CATSRGTGNTIYF. For the CDR3, the DNA is TGTGCCACCAGCAGAGGAACAGGAAACACCATATATTTT.

This chain links TRBV2 with TRBJ2-5, with 9 bases fitting TRBD1. Germline CDR1 reads SNHLY; CDR2 reads FYNNEI. CDR3 length: 15 amino acids. V dropped 6 bases and J dropped 5; count of bases not matched to a gene: 10. As DNA, the CDR3 is TGTGCCAGCAGGCAACCGGGACAGGGAATGGAGACCCAGTACTTC. Translation: CASRQPGQGMETQYF.

This clone was detected once. The J gene is TRBJ1-3, the V gene TRBV6-5; D is undetermined. This CDR3 is 11 amino acids long. V lost 8 bases and J 0 bases, leaving 2 bases between the germline ends. CDR1 and CDR2 (germline): MNHEY, SVGAGI. Here the CDR3 DNA reads TGTGCCAGCTTCTCTGGAAACACCATATATTTT. This sequence encodes CASFSGNTIYF.

The rearrangement uses TRBV11-1 and TRBJ2-1, with 9 bases that match TRBD1. Unmatched junction bases numbered 8, after V lost 6 bases and J lost 8 bases. The CDR3 covers 14 residues. CDR1 and CDR2 from the germline V gene are SGHAT and FQDESV (reference sequence). The CDR3: CASRRNRGLYEQFF. The CDR3 DNA reads as TGTGCCAGCAGGCGGAACAGGGGGCTCTATGAGCAGTTCTTC.

V gene TRBV27 combines with J gene TRBJ1-2, with 9 nucleotides matching TRBD1. This CDR3 comprises 15 residues. The V gene end was trimmed by 4 bases and the J gene end by 4 bases; junction bases not matched to a gene: 7. CDR1 and CDR2 from the germline V gene are MNHEY and SMNVEV (reference sequence). CDR3: CASSSPGQGIYGYTF. The CDR3 DNA reads TGTGCCAGCAGTTCTCCGGGACAGGGCATCTATGGCTACACCTTC.